This is a list of T cell receptor beta chains from one sample in a study of CD8+CD57+ T cells in acquired aplastic anemia. In TCRdb, the reads were re-called with MiXCR into one record per CDR3 protein. This sample has 250,000 or so distinct CDR3 sequences, with around 45% found just once. Sequencing used sorted CD4+, CD8+, or CD8+CD57+ T cells (not recorded which) from PBMCs. The receptor source for this set is a human donor with aplastic anemia. The CDR3 runs from the conserved cysteine through the conserved F or W. A D gene is named only where the DNA matches it firmly. Part of the rows lack a size; the others show once, few, many or a class for expanded clones.

clone size	D gene	V gene	J gene	CDR3 protein	CDR3 DNA
many	TRBD2	TRBV7-2	TRBJ2-5	CASSFIRGGFAETQYF	TGTGCCAGCAGCTTTATCCGGGGGGGTTTTGCGGAGACCCAGTACTTC
-	-	TRBV28	TRBJ1-5	CASSPGRINQPRHF	TGTGCCAGCAGTCCTGGACGGATCAATCAGCCCCGGCATTTT
many	-	TRBV6-5	TRBJ2-6	CASSRGGETNVLTF	TGTGCCAGCAGCCGTGGAGGGGAGACCAACGTCCTGACTTTC
once	-	TRBV9	TRBJ2-7	CASSGGGDKQYF	TGTGCCAGCAGCGGAGGAGGGGACAAGCAGTACTTC
many	-	TRBV6-6	TRBJ1-6	CASSYGGYNSPLHF	TGTGCCAGCAGTTACGGCGGCTATAATTCACCCCTCCACTTT
-	-	TRBV7-9	TRBJ2-7	CASSLSFGEQYF	TGTGCCAGCAGCTTGAGTTTCGGAGAGCAGTACTTC
few	-	TRBV28	TRBJ1-5	CASSLSWGNDQPQHF	TGTGCCAGCAGTTTAAGTTGGGGGAACGATCAGCCCCAGCATTTT
many	-	TRBV6-4	TRBJ1-6	CASSEGEGNSPLHF	TGTGCCAGCAGTGAGGGAGAGGGTAATTCACCCCTCCACTTT
-	-	TRBV29-1	TRBJ1-1	CGVVAGDAEAFF	TGCGGCGTTGTGGCGGGAGACGCTGAAGCTTTCTTT
-	-	TRBV6-6	TRBJ1-2	CASSERLTGSGGYTF	TGTGCCAGCAGTGAAAGACTTACAGGGTCGGGGGGCTACACCTTC
-	-	TRBV11-3	TRBJ2-7	CASSLGAEPVYEQYF	TGTGCCAGCAGCTTAGGGGCTGAACCCGTCTACGAGCAGTACTTC
-	TRBD2	TRBV3-1	TRBJ2-3	CASSQTSGGKADTQYF	TGTGCCAGCAGCCAAACTAGCGGGGGGAAAGCAGATACGCAGTATTTT
-	-	TRBV9	TRBJ2-3	CASSFDQPNEQYF	TGTGCCAGCAGCTTTGACCAACCCAATGAGCAGTATTTT
once	-	TRBV20-1	TRBJ2-3	CSATRTGDTQYF	TGCAGTGCTACGCGGACTGGAGATACGCAGTATTTT
-	-	TRBV11-2	TRBJ1-2	CASSPGQGGYTF	TGTGCCAGCAGTCCGGGTCAGGGTGGCTACACCTTC
many	TRBD1	TRBV10-1	TRBJ2-2	CASSDMGQDDTGELFF	TGCGCCAGCAGTGATATGGGACAGGATGACACCGGGGAGCTGTTTTTT
-	TRBD1	TRBV4-2	TRBJ2-6	CASSQDDGQGSNVLTF	TGTGCCAGCAGCCAAGATGACGGACAGGGATCCAACGTCCTGACTTTC
-	TRBD2	TRBV20-1	TRBJ2-5	CSARDPEREGPETQYF	TGCAGTGCTAGAGATCCGGAGCGGGAGGGTCCAGAGACCCAGTACTTC
once	TRBD1	TRBV25-1	TRBJ1-6	CASSGTGRSPLHF	TGTGCCAGCAGTGGGACAGGGCGGTCACCCCTCCACTTT
-	-	TRBV11-2	TRBJ1-1	CASSSQVGTSGRAFF	TGTGCCAGCAGCTCCCAAGTAGGGACCTCGGGTCGCGCTTTCTTT